These 8 T cell receptor beta chains were sequenced from one sample in a study of patients and donors after allogeneic stem cell transplantation. TCRdb reanalysed the RT-PCR reads using MiXCR and keeps one entry per CDR3 protein. The sample has about a million distinct CDR3 sequences; under 20% are singletons. Source material: blood, either unsorted or a sorted T cell fraction (not recorded which). These receptors were obtained from a human donor who was either an allogeneic HSCT recipient or a stem cell or donor lymphocyte infusion donor (not recorded which). It is not recorded whose cells these are; they may come from a transplant donor.

A few counts support this clonotype. The chain joins TRBV5-6 to TRBJ1-2; a weak D match, TRBD1 (6 bases). Trimming stripped 1 base from V and 6 bases from J, with 10 bases between. Germline loops: CDR1 SGHDT, CDR2 YYEEEE. The CDR3 totals 13 residues. CDR3 sequence (DNA): TGTGCCAGCAGCTTGATTCGGACAGATGGCTACACCTTC. It yields the protein CASSLIRTDGYTF.

This clonotype was picked up a small number of times. The V and J genes are TRBV5-1 and TRBJ2-2; no firm D call. There are 14 residues in the CDR3. Trimming cost V 6 bases and J 5 bases, with 14 bases left between them. Germline CDR1 SGHRS, CDR2 YFSETQ. In nucleotides, the CDR3 is TGCGCCAGCACTTCGGTCCCCGGGACCGGGGAGCTGTTTTTT. Protein: CASTSVPGTGELFF.

This sequence joins TRBV20-1 and TRBJ2-3; no clear D. CDR1 and CDR2 from the germline V gene are DFQATT and SNEGSKA (reference sequence). The CDR3 loop spans 14 amino acids. The V and J ends lost 3 bases and 6 bases respectively, with 16 bases between them. The CDR3 DNA sequence: TGCAGTGCTAGTAACCCCGCTGGGGTTGATACGCAGTATTTT. This encodes CSASNPAGVDTQYF.

The V and J genes are TRBV7-6 and TRBJ2-7; the match to TRBD1 covers 8 bases. Germline V lookup: CDR1 SGHVS, CDR2 FNYEAQ. CDR3 length: 13 residues. V gave up 5 bases and J gave up 5 bases; unmatched junction bases: 5. The CDR3 coding sequence is TGTGCCAGCAGCGTGGACAGGGTAGACGAGCAGTACTTC. Protein: CASSVDRVDEQYF.

This clonotype occurred a few times. V and J are TRBV7-9 and TRBJ1-6, with 7 bases fitting TRBD1. CDR1 and CDR2 from the germline V gene are SEHNR and FQNEAQ (reference sequence). The V and J ends lost 5 bases and 13 bases, in that order; junction bases with no gene match: 2. This CDR3 has 11 residues. Here the CDR3 reads CASSLGQPLHF. The CDR3 DNA sequence: TGTGCCAGCAGCCTGGGACAGCCCCTCCACTTT.

This clonotype has a handful of counts. The genes are TRBV20-1 and TRBJ2-5; weak D call: TRBD2 (5 bases). Trimming removed 0 bases at V and 7 bases at J, with 18 bases between. This CDR3 spans 15 amino acids. Per germline, CDR1 DFQATT and CDR2 SNEGSKA (reference sequence). Written as DNA, the CDR3 is TGCAGTGCTAGAGATAGTCAGGCCCGCCGGGGGACCCAGTACTTC. It yields the protein CSARDSQARRGTQYF.

This clonotype was seen a few times. J is TRBJ2-3 and V is TRBV24-1; 14 bases agree with TRBD2. J gave up 1 base and V 6 bases, and 5 bases lay outside the gene matches. The CDR3 totals 17 residues. CDR1 and CDR2 (germline): KGHDR, SFDVKD. CDR3 protein: CATSSTSGGAGTDTQYF. The CDR3 coding sequence is TGTGCCACCAGTTCGACTAGCGGGGGGGCCGGCACAGATACGCAGTATTTT.

The CDR3 here is CASSQDWNLGDNEQFF. DNA for the CDR3: TGTGCCAGCAGCCAAGATTGGAACTTGGGGGACAATGAGCAGTTCTTC. The rearrangement uses TRBV3-1 and TRBJ2-1; D assignment may be TRBD1 or TRBD2 (5 bases each). Deletions cut 0 bases from V and 5 bases from J, with 14 bases between. CDR1 and CDR2 (germline): LGHDT, YNNKEL (reference sequence). The CDR3 consists of 16 residues.